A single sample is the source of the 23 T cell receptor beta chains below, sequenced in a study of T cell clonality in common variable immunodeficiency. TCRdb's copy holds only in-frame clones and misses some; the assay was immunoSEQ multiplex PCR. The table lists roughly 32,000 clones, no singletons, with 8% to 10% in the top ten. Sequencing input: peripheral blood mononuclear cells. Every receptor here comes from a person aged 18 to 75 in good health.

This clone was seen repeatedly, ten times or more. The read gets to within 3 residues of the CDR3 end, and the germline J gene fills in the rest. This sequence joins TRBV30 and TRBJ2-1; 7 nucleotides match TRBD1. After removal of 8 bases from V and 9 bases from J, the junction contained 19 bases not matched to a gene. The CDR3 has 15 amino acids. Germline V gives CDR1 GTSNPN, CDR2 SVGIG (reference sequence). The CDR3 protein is CAATTGRAVASEQFF. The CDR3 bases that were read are TGTGCCGCAACGACAGGGAGAGCGGTTGCTAGTGAG.

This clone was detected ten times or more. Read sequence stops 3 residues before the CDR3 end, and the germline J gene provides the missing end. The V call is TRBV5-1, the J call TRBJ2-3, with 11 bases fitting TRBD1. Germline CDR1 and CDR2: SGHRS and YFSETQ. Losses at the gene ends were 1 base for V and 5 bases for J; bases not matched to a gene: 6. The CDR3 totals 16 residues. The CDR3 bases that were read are TGCGCCAGCAGCTTGACGGACAGGGGGCAGGGAGATACG. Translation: CASSLTDRGQGDT. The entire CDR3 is CASSLTDRGQGDTQYF.

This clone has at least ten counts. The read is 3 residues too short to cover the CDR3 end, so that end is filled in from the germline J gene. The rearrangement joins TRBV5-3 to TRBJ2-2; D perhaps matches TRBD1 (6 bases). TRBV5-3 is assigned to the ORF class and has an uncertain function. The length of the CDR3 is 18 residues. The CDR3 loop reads CARSTTNSQGRIGEKLFF. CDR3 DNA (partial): TGTGCCAGAAGCACTACCAACTCACAGGGAAGAATAGGAGAAAAG.

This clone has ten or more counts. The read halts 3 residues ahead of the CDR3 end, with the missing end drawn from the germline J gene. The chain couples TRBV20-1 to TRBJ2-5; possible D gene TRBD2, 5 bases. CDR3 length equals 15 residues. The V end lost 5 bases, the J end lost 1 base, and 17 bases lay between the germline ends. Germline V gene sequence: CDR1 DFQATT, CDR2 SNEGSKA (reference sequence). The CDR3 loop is CSASDLGSAQETQYF. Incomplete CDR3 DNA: TGCAGTGCTTCTGACTTAGGTAGCGCCCAAGAGACC.

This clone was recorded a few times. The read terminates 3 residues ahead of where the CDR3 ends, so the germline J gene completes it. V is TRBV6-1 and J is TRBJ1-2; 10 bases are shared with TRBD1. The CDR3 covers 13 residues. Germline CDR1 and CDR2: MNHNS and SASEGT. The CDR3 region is CASSGDRGYDYTF. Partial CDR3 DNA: TGTGCCAGCAGTGGGGACAGGGGCTACGAC.

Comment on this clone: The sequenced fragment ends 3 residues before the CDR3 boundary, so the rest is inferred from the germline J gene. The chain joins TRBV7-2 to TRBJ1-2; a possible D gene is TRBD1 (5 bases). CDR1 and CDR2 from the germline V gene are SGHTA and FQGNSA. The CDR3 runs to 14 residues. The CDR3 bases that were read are TGTGCCAGCAGTCCAAGCGGGAGGGGTTGGGAC. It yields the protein CASSPSGRGWD. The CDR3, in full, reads CASSPSGRGWDYTF.

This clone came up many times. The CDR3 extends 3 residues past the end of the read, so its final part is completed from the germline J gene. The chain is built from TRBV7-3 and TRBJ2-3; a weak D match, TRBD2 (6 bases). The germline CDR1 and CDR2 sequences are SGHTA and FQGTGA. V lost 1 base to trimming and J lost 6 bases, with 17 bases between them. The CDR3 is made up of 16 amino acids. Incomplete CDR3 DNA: TGTGCCAGCAGCTTAAGTCAGGGAGGTCTAGGGGATACG. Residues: CASSLSQGGLGDT. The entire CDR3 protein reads CASSLSQGGLGDTQYF.

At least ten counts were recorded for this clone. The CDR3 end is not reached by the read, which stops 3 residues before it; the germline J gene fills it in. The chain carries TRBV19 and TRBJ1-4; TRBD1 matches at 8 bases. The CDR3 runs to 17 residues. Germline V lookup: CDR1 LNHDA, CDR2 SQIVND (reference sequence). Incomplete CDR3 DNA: TGTGCCAGTAGTATCCTAGGACAGGGAGTAGTTAGGAATAAA. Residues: CASSILGQGVVRNK. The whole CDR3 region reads CASSILGQGVVRNKLFF.

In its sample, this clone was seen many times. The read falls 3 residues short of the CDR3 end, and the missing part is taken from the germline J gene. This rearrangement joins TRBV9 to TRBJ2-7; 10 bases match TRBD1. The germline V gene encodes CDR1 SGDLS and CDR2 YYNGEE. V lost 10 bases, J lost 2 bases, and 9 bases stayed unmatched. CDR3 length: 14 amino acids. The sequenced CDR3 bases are TGTGCCGGCAAAGTGGGGACAGGGGCCTACGAG. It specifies CAGKVGTGAYE. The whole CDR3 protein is CAGKVGTGAYEQYF.

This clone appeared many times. The CDR3 here is CASSASGAGGEKLFF. The DNA read from the CDR3 is TGTGCCAGCAGCGCATCCGGGGCAGGGGGAGAAAAA. V gene TRBV2 combines with J gene TRBJ1-4, with TRBD1 matching over 7 bases. From the germline J gene comes the end of the CDR3, since the read stops 3 residues before it. The V gene end was trimmed by 6 bases and the J gene end by 8 bases; junction bases not matched to a gene: 12. The germline V gene encodes CDR1 SNHLY and CDR2 FYNNEI. CDR3 length equals 15 residues.

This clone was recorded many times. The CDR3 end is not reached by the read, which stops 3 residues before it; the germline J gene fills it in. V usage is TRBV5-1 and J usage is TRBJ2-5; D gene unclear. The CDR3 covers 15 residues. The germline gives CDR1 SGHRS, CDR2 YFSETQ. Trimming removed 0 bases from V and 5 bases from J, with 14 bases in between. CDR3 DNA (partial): TGCGCCAGCAGCTTGGTGGCGGCCACTCACGAGACC. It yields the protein CASSLVAATHET. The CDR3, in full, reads CASSLVAATHETQYF.

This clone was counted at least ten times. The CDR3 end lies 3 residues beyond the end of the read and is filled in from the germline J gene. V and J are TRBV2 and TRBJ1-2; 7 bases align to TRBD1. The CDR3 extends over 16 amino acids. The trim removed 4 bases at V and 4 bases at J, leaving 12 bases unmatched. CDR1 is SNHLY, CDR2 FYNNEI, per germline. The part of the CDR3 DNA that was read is TGTGCCAGCAGTGGTACAGGGGTATCAGTGAGCTATGGC. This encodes CASSGTGVSVSYG. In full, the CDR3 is CASSGTGVSVSYGYTF.

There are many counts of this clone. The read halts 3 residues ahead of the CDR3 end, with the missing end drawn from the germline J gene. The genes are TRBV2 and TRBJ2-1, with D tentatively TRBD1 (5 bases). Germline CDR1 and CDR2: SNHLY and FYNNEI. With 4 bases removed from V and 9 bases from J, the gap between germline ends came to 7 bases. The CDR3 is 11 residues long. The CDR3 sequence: CASSGTPEQFF. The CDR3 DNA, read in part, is TGTGCCAGCAGTGGGACACCTGAG.

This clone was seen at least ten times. The CDR3 DNA, read in part, is TGTGCCAGCAGCGTAGTTAGGGTCCACTTTAATACG. This translates into CASSVVRVHFNT. The whole CDR3 reads CASSVVRVHFNTQYF. V is TRBV7-9 and J is TRBJ2-3; D gene unclear. The read gets to within 3 residues of the CDR3 end, and the germline J gene fills in the rest. The germline V gene encodes CDR1 SEHNR and CDR2 FQNEAQ (reference sequence). Trimming stripped 5 bases from V and 7 bases from J, with 19 bases between. The CDR3 totals 15 residues.

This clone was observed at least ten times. The DNA read from the CDR3 is TGTGCCTGGAGGGGAGCAGGGGGGAGGGAGACC. Translating gives CAWRGAGGRET. Given in full, the CDR3 is CAWRGAGGRETQYF. The chain employs TRBV30 and TRBJ2-5; the D gene is possibly TRBD1 (7 bases). The read ends 3 residues shy of where the CDR3 ends; the end is completed using the germline J gene. V shed 3 bases and J shed 5 bases, with 16 bases lying between them. This CDR3 is built from 14 residues. Germline CDR1 is GTSNPN and CDR2 is SVGIG (reference sequence).

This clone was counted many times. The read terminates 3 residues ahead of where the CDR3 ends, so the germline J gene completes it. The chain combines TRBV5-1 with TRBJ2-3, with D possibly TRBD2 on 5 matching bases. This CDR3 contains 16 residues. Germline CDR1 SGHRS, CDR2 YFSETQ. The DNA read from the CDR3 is TGCGCCAGCAGCCGCTCAGGTCGAATAGGAGGAGAGACG. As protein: CASSRSGRIGGET. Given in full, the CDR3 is CASSRSGRIGGETQYF. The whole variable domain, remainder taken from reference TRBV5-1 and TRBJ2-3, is KAGVTQTPRYLIKTRGQQVTLSCSPISGHRSVSWYQQTPGQGLQFLFEYFSETQRNKGNFPGRFSGRQFSNSRSEMNVSTLELGDSALYLCASSRSGRIGGETQYFGPGTRLTVL.

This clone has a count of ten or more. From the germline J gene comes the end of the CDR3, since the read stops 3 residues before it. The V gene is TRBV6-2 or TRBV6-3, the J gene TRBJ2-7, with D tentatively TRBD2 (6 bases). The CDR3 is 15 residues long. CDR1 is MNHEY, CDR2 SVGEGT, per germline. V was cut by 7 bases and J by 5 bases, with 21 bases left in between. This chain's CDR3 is CASTQIGGAPHEQYF. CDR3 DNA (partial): TGTGCCAGCACCCAGATCGGCGGGGCCCCCCACGAG.

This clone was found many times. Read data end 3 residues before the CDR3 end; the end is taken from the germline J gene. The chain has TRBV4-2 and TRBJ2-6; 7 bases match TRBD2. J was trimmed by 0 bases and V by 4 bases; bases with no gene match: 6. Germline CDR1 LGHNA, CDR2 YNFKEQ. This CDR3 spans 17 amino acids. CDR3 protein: CASSLYGGSSGANVLTF. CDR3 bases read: TGTGCCAGCAGCCTTTACGGGGGGAGCTCTGGGGCCAACGTC.

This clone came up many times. This chain's CDR3 is CASARGTGGGQGTEAFF. Partial CDR3 DNA: TGTGCCAGTGCCAGAGGGACAGGGGGCGGTCAAGGCACTGAA. This chain connects TRBV19 to TRBJ1-1; 12 bases map to TRBD1. The sequence runs out 3 residues before the end of the CDR3; the remainder is reconstructed from the germline J gene. The CDR3 is 17 residues long. CDR1 LNHDA and CDR2 SQIVND come from the germline V gene (reference sequence). V lost 8 bases, J lost 4 bases, and 14 bases stayed unmatched.

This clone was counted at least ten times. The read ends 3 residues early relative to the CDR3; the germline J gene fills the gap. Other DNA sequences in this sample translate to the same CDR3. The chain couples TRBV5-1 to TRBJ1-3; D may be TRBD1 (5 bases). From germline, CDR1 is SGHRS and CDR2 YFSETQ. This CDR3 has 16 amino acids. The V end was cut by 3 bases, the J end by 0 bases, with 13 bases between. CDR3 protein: CASSSGGEYSGNTIYF. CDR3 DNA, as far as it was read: TGCGCCAGCAGCTCGGGAGGGGAGTACTCTGGAAACACC.

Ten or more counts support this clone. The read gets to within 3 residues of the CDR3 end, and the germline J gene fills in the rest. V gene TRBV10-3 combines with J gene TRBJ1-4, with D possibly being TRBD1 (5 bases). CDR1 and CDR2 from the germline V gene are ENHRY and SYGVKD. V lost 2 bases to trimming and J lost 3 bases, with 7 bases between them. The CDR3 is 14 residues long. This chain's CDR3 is CAISERQSNEKLFF. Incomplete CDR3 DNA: TGTGCCATCAGTGAGCGACAGTCTAATGAAAAA.

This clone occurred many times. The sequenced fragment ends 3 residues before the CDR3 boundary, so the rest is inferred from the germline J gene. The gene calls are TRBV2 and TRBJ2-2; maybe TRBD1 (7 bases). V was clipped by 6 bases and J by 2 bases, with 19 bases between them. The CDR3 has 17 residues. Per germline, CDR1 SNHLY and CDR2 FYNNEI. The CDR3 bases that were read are TGTGCCAGCAGCAGGACAGGAGGGGGGATAAACACCGGGGAG. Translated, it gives CASSRTGGGINTGE. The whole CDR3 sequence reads CASSRTGGGINTGELFF.

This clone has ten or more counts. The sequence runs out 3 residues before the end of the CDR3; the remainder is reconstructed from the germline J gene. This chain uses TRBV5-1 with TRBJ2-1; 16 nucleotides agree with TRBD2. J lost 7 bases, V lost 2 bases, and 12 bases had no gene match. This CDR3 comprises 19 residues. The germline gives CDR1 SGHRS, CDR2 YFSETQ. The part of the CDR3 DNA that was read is TGCGCCAGCAGCTTCCTGGGACTAGCGGGAGGGCCGGGAGGTAATGAG. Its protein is CASSFLGLAGGPGGNE. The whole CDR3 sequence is CASSFLGLAGGPGGNEQFF.